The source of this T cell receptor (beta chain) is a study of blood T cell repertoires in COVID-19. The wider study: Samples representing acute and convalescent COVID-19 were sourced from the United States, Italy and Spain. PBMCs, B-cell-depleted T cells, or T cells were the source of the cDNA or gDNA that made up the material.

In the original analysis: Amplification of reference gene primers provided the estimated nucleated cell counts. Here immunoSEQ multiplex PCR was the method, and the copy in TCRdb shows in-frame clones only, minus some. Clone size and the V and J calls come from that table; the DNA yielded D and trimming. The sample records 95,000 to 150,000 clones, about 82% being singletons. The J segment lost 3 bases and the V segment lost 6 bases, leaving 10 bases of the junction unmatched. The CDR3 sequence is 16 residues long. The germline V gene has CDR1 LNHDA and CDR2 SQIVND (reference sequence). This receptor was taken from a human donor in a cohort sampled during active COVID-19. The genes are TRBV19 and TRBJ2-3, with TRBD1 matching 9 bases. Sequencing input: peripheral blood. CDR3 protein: CASSPGTGIRTDTQYF. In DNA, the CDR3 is TGTGCCAGTAGCCCTGGGACAGGGATCCGGACAGATACGCAGTATTTT. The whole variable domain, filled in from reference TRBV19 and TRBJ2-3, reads DGGITQSPKYLFRKEGQNVTLSCEQNLNHDAMYWYRQDPGQGLRLIYYSQIVNDFQKGDIAEGYSVSREKKESFPLTVTSAQKNPTAFYLCASSPGTGIRTDTQYFGPGTRLTVL.